This TCR beta chain was found in a study of T cells expressing NK-cell markers (dated by TCRdb to 2019 to 2021). For context, the study as a whole: Three sorted T-cell subsets (CD3+CD56+NKG2C+, CD3+CD56+NKG2C- and CD3+CD56-NKG2C+) from about 8 donors had their TCR beta-chain repertoires profiled. Of the eight sequenced donors, seven were found to be HCMV-seropositive and one was found to be HCMV-seronegative. The study sequenced eight donors, all healthy volunteers chosen at random: three men and five women. Libraries were sequenced as 2 x 150 bp reads on Illumina HiSeq 2000/2500, MiSeq or NextSeq.

To determine HCMV serostatus, a commercial ELISA kit was used to detect HCMV-specific IgG in serum. Peripheral blood mononuclear cells were isolated from blood by Ficoll density gradient centrifugation. About this clonotype itself: The target of this receptor is not known.

Paper-wide results and their limitations: For six donors, the dominant CD3+CD56+NKG2C+ clonotypes were among the top 10 CD8+ clonotypes and accounted for roughly 1.0-8% of CD8+ T cells. It remained unclear whether the expanded NKG2C-expressing T cell clones were specific for HCMV antigens. Those dominant clonotypes were again the most abundant among CD3+CD56-NKG2C+ cells in several donors, at about 25-65%.

The germline V gene yields SNHLY for CDR1 and FYNNEI for CDR2. Counted from cysteine to phenylalanine, this CDR3 has 15 amino acids. DNA was not recorded. For sequencing, an Illumina HiSeq 2000 was employed. TCR beta cDNA libraries were prepared using 5'RACE template switching, which introduced a universal primer site and unique molecular identifiers. cDNA synthesis was primed from the TCR beta constant segment, followed by two successive PCR amplification steps. The original pipeline was this. Reads were demultiplexed and grouped by UMI with MIGEC, and clonotypes were assembled and quantified with MiTCR. To remove erroneous sequences, TCR cDNA sequences were retained only when supported by two or more reads. The tcR package was used for downstream repertoire analysis, and clonotypes were matched between fractions using CDR3 nucleotide sequence together with V segment. VDJmatch was used to annotate antigen specificity against VDJdb, with one amino acid substitution in CDR3 allowed. Each CDR3 protein sequence appears as one entry after TCRdb reprocessed the reads, and no DNA is included. The V and J calls reflect TCRdb's pipeline rather than the authors' work. This specimen's table enumerates fewer than 300,000 distinct CDR3 sequences. Jointly, the top ten make up roughly 4.2% of the sample.

The clonotype comes from a woman between 18 and 75 years old in good health. Source material: blood T cells: a sorted CD56 or NKG2C T cell subset, CD4+ or CD8+ T cells, or bulk PBMC T cells (not recorded which). The V and J segments used are TRBV2 and TRBJ2-2; with no DNA, the TCRdb D assignment of TRBD1 cannot be verified. The CDR3 region: CASRAQTGNTGELFF. Full variable domain (CDR3 extended with the reference TRBV2 and TRBJ2-2 proteins): EPEVTQTPSHQVTQMGQEVILRCVPISNHLYFYWYRQILGQKVEFLVSFYNNEISEKSEIFDDQFSVERPDGSNFTLKIRSTKLEDSAMYFCASRAQTGNTGELFFGEGSRLTVL.